This T cell receptor beta chain was observed in a study of vaccination and CD4 T cells after COVID-19. Study outcomes and limitations: Convalescent patients showed a median about 86% of reactive clones that were seen only post-vaccination.

V shed 5 bases and J shed 2 bases, with 11 bases lying between them. The CDR3 totals 14 residues. CDR1 is LNHDA, CDR2 SQIVND, per germline (reference sequence). The Oncomine TCR Beta short-read assay sequenced DNA from cultured CD4+ T cells. A single record per CDR3 protein comes from TCRdb applying MiXCR to the PCR reads. The data hold approximately 20,000 distinct CDR3 sequences, with about three quarters observed a single time. With respect to this clonotype: Its antigen remains unknown.

The treatment here: roughly 10-day PBMC culture with coronavirus spike peptide pools or control peptides (ViraFEST assay). The clonotype comes from a human donor who received a COVID-19 vaccine. This chain links TRBV19 with TRBJ2-3; D gene uncertain. The source was CD4+ T cells from blood, cultured in vitro, collected after SARS-CoV-2 vaccination. The CDR3 reads CASSHLRITDTQYF. CDR3 DNA sequence: TGTGCCAGTAGTCACCTCCGGATCACAGATACGCAGTATTTT.